These T cell receptor beta chains were read from a single sample in a study of blood T cell repertoires in COVID-19. Generated by immunoSEQ multiplex PCR, the TCRdb table keeps only in-frame clones and is missing some. The table has 250,000 to 400,000 clones, 88% seen once. Specimen: peripheral blood. These TCRs come from a young woman with COVID-19, enrolled during active disease. The CDR3 runs from the conserved cysteine through the conserved F or W. A D gene is named only where the DNA matches it firmly. Rows may omit the clone size; those that give it use once, few, many or a size class.

CDR3aa: CASSLGQGGGANVLTF; CDR3nt: TGCGCCAGCAGCTTGGGACAGGGTGGTGGGGCCAACGTCCTGACTTTC; v_gene: TRBV5-1; j_gene: TRBJ2-6; abundance: NA; d_gene: TRBD1
CDR3aa: CASSLASSGSEQYF; CDR3nt: TGCGCCAGCAGCTTGGCCTCTAGTGGATCCGAGCAGTACTTC; v_gene: TRBV5-1; j_gene: TRBJ2-7; abundance: NA; d_gene: NA
CDR3aa: CASSPGTRVDTQYF; CDR3nt: TGTGCCAGCAGCCCAGGGACTAGAGTAGATACGCAGTATTTT; v_gene: TRBV11-2; j_gene: TRBJ2-3; abundance: NA; d_gene: TRBD2
CDR3aa: CASSPRGQGGNYGYTF; CDR3nt: TGTGCCAGCAGCCCCCGAGGACAGGGGGGAAACTATGGCTACACCTTC; v_gene: TRBV3-1/TRBV3-2; j_gene: TRBJ1-2; abundance: NA; d_gene: TRBD1
CDR3aa: CASTSGGLSTDTQYF; CDR3nt: TGTGCCAGCACTTCGGGGGGACTAAGCACAGATACGCAGTATTTT; v_gene: TRBV13; j_gene: TRBJ2-3; abundance: NA; d_gene: TRBD2
CDR3aa: CASRTGGNQPQHF; CDR3nt: TGTGCCAGCAGAACAGGGGGCAATCAGCCCCAGCATTTT; v_gene: TRBV28; j_gene: TRBJ1-5; abundance: NA; d_gene: TRBD1
CDR3aa: CASSPRGEGNQPQHF; CDR3nt: TGTGCCAGCAGTCCCAGGGGGGAAGGCAATCAGCCCCAGCATTTT; v_gene: TRBV28; j_gene: TRBJ1-5; abundance: NA; d_gene: TRBD1
CDR3aa: CASSRTGETQYF; CDR3nt: TGTGCTAGCAGCCGGACAGGAGAGACCCAGTACTTC; v_gene: TRBV7-7; j_gene: TRBJ2-5; abundance: NA; d_gene: TRBD1
CDR3aa: CAISDGQGLQPQHF; CDR3nt: TGTGCCATCAGTGACGGACAGGGGCTCCAGCCCCAGCATTTT; v_gene: TRBV10-3; j_gene: TRBJ1-5; abundance: NA; d_gene: TRBD1
CDR3aa: CASSYSTGVGEKLFF; CDR3nt: TGTGCCAGCAGTTACTCGACAGGGGTCGGGGAAAAACTGTTTTTT; v_gene: TRBV6-5; j_gene: TRBJ1-4; abundance: NA; d_gene: TRBD1
CDR3aa: CASSLVRGANVLTF; CDR3nt: TGTGCCAGCAGCTTAGTGAGAGGGGCCAACGTCCTGACTTTC; v_gene: TRBV7-9; j_gene: TRBJ2-6; abundance: NA; d_gene: NA
CDR3aa: CASSTGGGGNQPQHF; CDR3nt: TGTGCCAGCTCGACAGGGGGTGGAGGTAATCAGCCCCAGCATTTT; v_gene: TRBV19; j_gene: TRBJ1-5; abundance: NA; d_gene: TRBD1
CDR3aa: CASSFWTGGYNEQFF; CDR3nt: TGTGCCAGCAGTTTTTGGACAGGGGGCTACAATGAGCAGTTCTTC; v_gene: TRBV27; j_gene: TRBJ2-1; abundance: NA; d_gene: TRBD1
CDR3aa: CSARIWGSEAFF; CDR3nt: TGCAGCGCCCGGATTTGGGGCTCTGAAGCTTTCTTT; v_gene: TRBV29-1; j_gene: TRBJ1-1; abundance: NA; d_gene: NA
CDR3aa: CASSVSLGQPQHF; CDR3nt: TGTGCCAGCAGTGTTTCTCTCGGTCAGCCCCAGCATTTT; v_gene: TRBV2; j_gene: TRBJ1-5; abundance: few; d_gene: NA
CDR3aa: CASSLIAGTNTGELFF; CDR3nt: TGTGCCAGCAGCCTAATAGCGGGAACGAACACCGGGGAGCTGTTTTTT; v_gene: TRBV7-3; j_gene: TRBJ2-2; abundance: NA; d_gene: TRBD2
CDR3aa: CASSYSGTGGGYTF; CDR3nt: TGTGCCAGCAGTTACTCCGGGACAGGGGGCGGCTACACCTTC; v_gene: TRBV6-6; j_gene: TRBJ1-2; abundance: NA; d_gene: TRBD1
CDR3aa: CASSPGQGPVYGYTF; CDR3nt: TGTGCCAGCTCCCCAGGACAGGGTCCTGTCTATGGCTACACCTTC; v_gene: TRBV18; j_gene: TRBJ1-2; abundance: NA; d_gene: TRBD1
CDR3aa: CASSQADTQYF; CDR3nt: TGTGCCAGCAGTCAGGCAGATACGCAGTATTTT; v_gene: TRBV12-3/TRBV12-4; j_gene: TRBJ2-3; abundance: few; d_gene: NA
CDR3aa: CASSAYEQYF; CDR3nt: TGTGCCAGCAGTGCTTACGAGCAGTACTTC; v_gene: TRBV2; j_gene: TRBJ2-7; abundance: few; d_gene: NA
CDR3aa: CASSFGTRVSDEQFF; CDR3nt: TGTGCCAGCAGCTTCGGGACTAGGGTTAGCGATGAGCAGTTCTTC; v_gene: TRBV5-4; j_gene: TRBJ2-1; abundance: NA; d_gene: TRBD2
CDR3aa: CASSLGSQGLSGYTF; CDR3nt: TGTGCCAGCAGCTTAGGTAGTCAGGGGTTATCTGGCTACACCTTC; v_gene: TRBV11-2; j_gene: TRBJ1-2; abundance: NA; d_gene: NA
CDR3aa: CASSLRQGIEKLFF; CDR3nt: TGTGCCAGCAGCTTGAGGCAGGGGATTGAAAAACTGTTTTTT; v_gene: TRBV5-6; j_gene: TRBJ1-4; abundance: NA; d_gene: NA
CDR3aa: CASSLFHGGDYGYTF; CDR3nt: TGTGCCAGCAGTTTATTTCATGGGGGGGACTATGGCTACACCTTC; v_gene: TRBV28; j_gene: TRBJ1-2; abundance: NA; d_gene: NA
CDR3aa: CASSRVNEKLFF; CDR3nt: TGTGCCAGCAGCCGAGTTAATGAAAAACTGTTTTTT; v_gene: TRBV14; j_gene: TRBJ1-4; abundance: NA; d_gene: NA
CDR3aa: CASSQGVPSGNTIYF; CDR3nt: TGTGCCAGCTCACAAGGGGTTCCCTCTGGAAACACCATATATTTT; v_gene: TRBV18; j_gene: TRBJ1-3; abundance: NA; d_gene: NA
CDR3aa: CASSLDRDEQYF; CDR3nt: TGTGCCAGCAGCCTCGACAGAGACGAGCAGTACTTC; v_gene: TRBV12-3/TRBV12-4; j_gene: TRBJ2-7; abundance: NA; d_gene: NA
CDR3aa: CAWSGRGHSNQPQHF; CDR3nt: TGTGCCTGGAGTGGGAGGGGTCATAGCAATCAGCCCCAGCATTTT; v_gene: TRBV30; j_gene: TRBJ1-5; abundance: NA; d_gene: NA
CDR3aa: CASSQGTGGVTNEQFF; CDR3nt: TGCGCCAGCAGCCAAGGGACAGGGGGCGTAACGAATGAGCAGTTCTTC; v_gene: TRBV4-3; j_gene: TRBJ2-1; abundance: NA; d_gene: TRBD1
CDR3aa: CASSYTGQTGYTF; CDR3nt: TGTGCCAGCAGTTATACGGGACAAACTGGCTACACCTTC; v_gene: TRBV6-5; j_gene: TRBJ1-2; abundance: few; d_gene: NA
CDR3aa: CASSEASTANYGYTF; CDR3nt: TGTGCCAGCAGTGAAGCGTCAACAGCTAACTATGGCTACACCTTC; v_gene: TRBV2; j_gene: TRBJ1-2; abundance: NA; d_gene: NA
CDR3aa: CASSLGLAGYTDTQYF; CDR3nt: TGCGCCAGCAGCTTAGGACTAGCGGGGTACACAGATACGCAGTATTTT; v_gene: TRBV5-1; j_gene: TRBJ2-3; abundance: NA; d_gene: TRBD2
CDR3aa: CASSPIAGQETQYF; CDR3nt: TGTGCCAGCAGTCCAATAGCGGGCCAAGAGACCCAGTACTTC; v_gene: TRBV2; j_gene: TRBJ2-5; abundance: NA; d_gene: TRBD2
CDR3aa: CASSPGLAGNYEQYF; CDR3nt: TGTGCCAGCAGTCCAGGGCTAGCGGGGAACTACGAGCAGTACTTC; v_gene: TRBV6-5; j_gene: TRBJ2-7; abundance: once; d_gene: TRBD2
CDR3aa: CASSAGDPSTDTQYF; CDR3nt: TGTGCCAGCAGCGCGGGGGACCCTAGCACAGATACGCAGTATTTT; v_gene: TRBV9; j_gene: TRBJ2-3; abundance: NA; d_gene: NA
CDR3aa: CASKQGQAGNYGYTF; CDR3nt: TGTGCCAGCAAACAGGGACAGGCAGGAAACTATGGCTACACCTTC; v_gene: TRBV2; j_gene: TRBJ1-2; abundance: NA; d_gene: TRBD1
CDR3aa: CASSNRQGFGTQYF; CDR3nt: TGTGCCAGTAGTAACCGACAGGGGTTTGGGACCCAGTACTTC; v_gene: TRBV19; j_gene: TRBJ2-5; abundance: NA; d_gene: TRBD1
CDR3aa: CASSLRDRGPFGYTF; CDR3nt: TGTGCCAGCAGCCTCCGGGACAGGGGGCCATTTGGCTACACCTTC; v_gene: TRBV28; j_gene: TRBJ1-2; abundance: NA; d_gene: TRBD1
CDR3aa: CASKPGRGTNYGYTF; CDR3nt: TGTGCCAGCAAACCAGGGCGGGGGACGAACTATGGCTACACCTTC; v_gene: TRBV6-5; j_gene: TRBJ1-2; abundance: NA; d_gene: NA
CDR3aa: CASSFRGQINSPLHF; CDR3nt: TGTGCCAGCAGCTTTAGGGGACAGATTAATTCACCCCTCCACTTT; v_gene: TRBV11-2; j_gene: TRBJ1-6; abundance: NA; d_gene: TRBD1
CDR3aa: CASSIGWHSNQPQHF; CDR3nt: TGTGCCAGTAGTATAGGCTGGCATAGCAATCAGCCCCAGCATTTT; v_gene: TRBV19; j_gene: TRBJ1-5; abundance: NA; d_gene: NA
CDR3aa: CSALAGGPSGNEQFF; CDR3nt: TGCAGCGCTCTAGCGGGGGGACCCTCCGGCAATGAGCAGTTCTTC; v_gene: TRBV29-1; j_gene: TRBJ2-1; abundance: NA; d_gene: TRBD2
CDR3aa: CASSLPTGQLGETQYF; CDR3nt: TGCGCCAGCAGCCTGCCCACCGGACAGCTTGGAGAGACCCAGTACTTC; v_gene: TRBV5-1; j_gene: TRBJ2-5; abundance: NA; d_gene: NA
CDR3aa: CASSFTGETQYF; CDR3nt: TGTGCCAGCAGCTTTACAGGGGAGACCCAGTACTTC; v_gene: TRBV3-1/TRBV3-2; j_gene: TRBJ2-5; abundance: NA; d_gene: NA
CDR3aa: CASSERRGVIENEQFF; CDR3nt: TGTGCCAGCAGTGAACGGCGGGGGGTTATTGAAAATGAGCAGTTCTTC; v_gene: TRBV2; j_gene: TRBJ2-1; abundance: NA; d_gene: TRBD2
CDR3aa: CASSLGVQGTEAFF; CDR3nt: TGTGCCAGCAGCCTTGGGGTGCAGGGGACTGAAGCTTTCTTT; v_gene: TRBV9; j_gene: TRBJ1-1; abundance: once; d_gene: NA
CDR3aa: CASSLNRGKGETQYF; CDR3nt: TGTGCCAGCAGCTTAAACAGGGGGAAAGGCGAGACCCAGTACTTC; v_gene: TRBV7-2; j_gene: TRBJ2-5; abundance: once; d_gene: TRBD1
CDR3aa: CASSLTRSYEQYF; CDR3nt: TGCGCCAGCAGCTTGACCAGAAGCTACGAGCAGTACTTC; v_gene: TRBV5-1; j_gene: TRBJ2-7; abundance: NA; d_gene: NA
CDR3aa: CASIYLEAFF; CDR3nt: TGTGCCAGCATTTACCTAGAAGCTTTCTTT; v_gene: TRBV2; j_gene: TRBJ1-1; abundance: NA; d_gene: NA
CDR3aa: CASSVTGQGGETQYF; CDR3nt: TGTGCCAGCAGCGTGACCGGGCAGGGTGGAGAGACCCAGTACTTC; v_gene: TRBV9; j_gene: TRBJ2-5; abundance: NA; d_gene: NA
CDR3aa: CASSSTGSGSPLHF; CDR3nt: TGTGCCAGCAGTTCGACAGGGAGTGGTTCACCCCTCCACTTT; v_gene: TRBV6-4; j_gene: TRBJ1-6; abundance: NA; d_gene: TRBD1
CDR3aa: CASSIGTGANQPQHF; CDR3nt: TGTGCCAGTAGTATCGGAACAGGGGCCAATCAGCCCCAGCATTTT; v_gene: TRBV19; j_gene: TRBJ1-5; abundance: NA; d_gene: TRBD1
CDR3aa: CASSFRRGLTGTEAFF; CDR3nt: TGTGCCAGCAGCTTTCGCAGGGGACTAACGGGGACTGAAGCTTTCTTT; v_gene: TRBV7-2; j_gene: TRBJ1-1; abundance: NA; d_gene: NA
CDR3aa: CATKTGGRYYEQYF; CDR3nt: TGTGCCACCAAGACAGGGGGCAGGTATTACGAGCAGTACTTC; v_gene: TRBV24-1; j_gene: TRBJ2-7; abundance: NA; d_gene: TRBD1
CDR3aa: CASSLGLKDEKLFF; CDR3nt: TGCGCCAGCAGCTTAGGACTCAAGGATGAAAAACTGTTTTTT; v_gene: TRBV5-1; j_gene: TRBJ1-4; abundance: NA; d_gene: NA
CDR3aa: CASKRDHVVGDGYTF; CDR3nt: TGTGCCAGCAAGAGGGATCATGTTGTTGGGGATGGCTACACCTTC; v_gene: TRBV2; j_gene: TRBJ1-2; abundance: NA; d_gene: NA
CDR3aa: CASSVGGRITGELFF; CDR3nt: TGTGCCAGCAGCGTAGGGGGGAGGATCACCGGGGAGCTGTTTTTT; v_gene: TRBV9; j_gene: TRBJ2-2; abundance: NA; d_gene: NA
CDR3aa: CASRGPNQPQHF; CDR3nt: TGTGCCAGCAGGGGGCCAAATCAGCCCCAGCATTTT; v_gene: TRBV4-2; j_gene: TRBJ1-5; abundance: NA; d_gene: NA
CDR3aa: CASSLGPGQGARGYTF; CDR3nt: TGTGCCAGCAGCTTGGGCCCGGGACAGGGGGCGCGCGGCTACACCTTC; v_gene: TRBV5-6; j_gene: TRBJ1-2; abundance: NA; d_gene: TRBD1
CDR3aa: CASSRQGAIYTF; CDR3nt: TGTGCCAGCAGTCGACAGGGGGCCATCTACACCTTC; v_gene: TRBV2; j_gene: TRBJ1-2; abundance: NA; d_gene: TRBD1